Listed here are 8 T cell receptor beta chains from one sample, sequenced in a study of PD-1 blockade in classical Hodgkin lymphoma. Profiling relied on immunoSEQ multiplex PCR, and the TCRdb table lists in-frame clones only, not all of them. Among 98,000 or so clones listed, nearly 90% were seen once. Each of the patients experienced relapse following autologous stem cell transplantation, and their brentuximab vedotin exposure differed. The specimen was peripheral blood mononuclear cells (PBMCs), collected before the second cycle of nivolumab. All receptors come from a human donor with classical Hodgkin lymphoma.

The rearrangement joins TRBV19 to TRBJ1-2, with D uncertain. The CDR3 extends over 12 amino acids. Germline V lookup: CDR1 LNHDA, CDR2 SQIVND (reference sequence). V was trimmed by 1 base and J by 6 bases, leaving 6 bases between them. CDR3 sequence: CASSIGSNGYTF. The CDR3 DNA is TGTGCCAGTAGTATAGGAAGCAATGGCTACACCTTC.

This clone occurred a few times. The genes are TRBV6-1 and TRBJ1-5; TRBD1 matches at 11 bases. J was trimmed by 4 bases and V by 6 bases; bases with no gene match: 5. The germline CDR1 and CDR2 sequences are MNHNS and SASEGT. This CDR3 has 15 residues. The CDR3 DNA follows: TGTGCCAGCAGCTACGGGACAGGGGGGAATCAGCCCCAGCATTTT. It yields the protein CASSYGTGGNQPQHF.

The rearrangement joins TRBV2 to TRBJ2-3; no clear D gene. V was trimmed by 5 bases and J by 0 bases, leaving 9 bases between them. Germline CDR1 SNHLY, CDR2 FYNNEI. CDR3 length equals 14 residues. CDR3 coding DNA: TGTGCCAGCAGTACTGACATTAGCACAGATACGCAGTATTTT. It specifies CASSTDISTDTQYF.

The chain couples TRBV5-1 to TRBJ1-1; a possible D gene is TRBD1 (5 bases). Looked up from germline, CDR1 is SGHRS and CDR2 is YFSETQ. Trimming took off 4 bases at V and 1 base at J, with 11 bases between the two ends. CDR3 length: 14 residues. DNA for the CDR3: TGCGCCAGCAGCCCGGACAACTCGAACACTGAAGCTTTCTTT. Its protein product is CASSPDNSNTEAFF.

This chain uses TRBV6-6 with TRBJ2-5; TRBD1 matches at 10 bases. Germline CDR1 MNHNY, CDR2 SVGAGI (reference sequence). Losses at the gene ends were 5 bases for V and 6 bases for J; bases not matched to a gene: 9. CDR3 length: 15 amino acids. The CDR3 DNA reads TGTGCCAGCAGTCCTCCGGGACAGGGGTCGCAGACCCAGTACTTC. Protein product: CASSPPGQGSQTQYF.

In its sample, this clone was seen once. The CDR3 loop is CASSQETGRIPQRLGYTF. CDR3 nucleotide sequence: TGCGCCAGCAGCCAAGAAACAGGGAGGATCCCCCAACGGTTGGGCTACACCTTC. This chain uses TRBV4-1 with TRBJ1-2; a weak D match, TRBD1 (6 bases). The CDR3 has 18 amino acids. In germline, CDR1 is MGHRA, CDR2 YSYEKL. V lost 0 bases and J lost 8, with 25 bases in between.

This chain links TRBV9 with TRBJ1-1, with D perhaps matching TRBD1 (6 bases). Germline V gene data show CDR1 as SGDLS and CDR2 as YYNGEE. The V end lost 3 bases, the J end lost 4 bases, and 13 bases lay between the germline ends. The CDR3 loop spans 14 amino acids. CDR3 sequence (DNA): TGTGCCAGCAGCGGGGGGGCAACGCGCACTGAAGCTTTCTTT. Its translation: CASSGGATRTEAFF.

This clone was detected a few times. The chain employs TRBV28 and TRBJ1-2; D may be TRBD1 (5 bases). The CDR3 is made up of 12 amino acids. CDR1 is MDHEN, CDR2 SYDVKM, per germline. V shed 2 bases and J shed 7 bases, with 8 bases lying between them. CDR3 DNA sequence: TGTGCCAGCAGTTTAGGGGGACTTGGCTACACCTTC. This encodes CASSLGGLGYTF.